The subject of this entry is one TCR beta chain. Sequencing was performed with immunoSEQ multiplex PCR; in TCRdb, only in-frame clones are kept and a portion is missing. Here the sample spans 45,000 to 75,000 clones, 82% being singletons. The V and J ends lost 6 bases and 2 bases respectively, with 13 bases between them. The germline V gene has CDR1 SNHLY and CDR2 FYNNEI. This CDR3 has 15 residues. This sample was included in a study of OX40 agonist ivuxolimab in advanced cancers. Sequenced here: CD4+ or CD8+ T cells sorted from blood, sampled in a trial of the OX40 agonist ivuxolimab. This receptor was identified in an adult with an advanced solid tumor such as melanoma, head and neck, liver or kidney cancer. J is TRBJ2-2 and V is TRBV2; no firm D call. CDR3 loop: CASSRGNINTGELFF. In nucleotides, the CDR3 is TGTGCCAGCAGCCGTGGGAACATCAACACCGGGGAGCTGTTTTTT. Full variable domain (outside the CDR3, taken from reference TRBV2 and TRBJ2-2): EPEVTQTPSHQVTQMGQEVILRCVPISNHLYFYWYRQILGQKVEFLVSFYNNEISEKSEIFDDQFSVERPDGSNFTLKIRSTKLEDSAMYFCASSRGNINTGELFFGEGSRLTVL.